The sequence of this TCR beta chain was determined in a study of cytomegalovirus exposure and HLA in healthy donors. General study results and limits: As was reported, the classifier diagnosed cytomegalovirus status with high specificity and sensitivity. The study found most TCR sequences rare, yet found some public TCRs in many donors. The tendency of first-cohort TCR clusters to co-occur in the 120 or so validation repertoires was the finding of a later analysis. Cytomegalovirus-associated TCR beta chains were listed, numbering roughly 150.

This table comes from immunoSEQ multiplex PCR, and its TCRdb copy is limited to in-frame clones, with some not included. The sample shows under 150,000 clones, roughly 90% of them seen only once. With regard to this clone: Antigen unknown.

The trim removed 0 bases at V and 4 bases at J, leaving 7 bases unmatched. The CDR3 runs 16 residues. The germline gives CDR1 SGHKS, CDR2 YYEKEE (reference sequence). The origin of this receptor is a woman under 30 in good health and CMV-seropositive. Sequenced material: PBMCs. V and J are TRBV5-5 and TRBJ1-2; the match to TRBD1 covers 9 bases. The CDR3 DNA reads TGTGCCAGCAGCTTGGGGAGGGACAGGGATTTCTATGGCTACACCTTC. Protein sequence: CASSLGRDRDFYGYTF. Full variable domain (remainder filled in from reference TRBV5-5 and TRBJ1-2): DAGVTQSPTHLIKTRGQQVTLRCSPISGHKSVSWYQQVLGQGPQFIFQYYEKEERGRGNFPDRFSARQFPNYSSELNVNALLLGDSALYLCASSLGRDRDFYGYTFGSGTRLTVV.